Below are 6 T cell receptor beta chains sequenced from a single sample in a study of shared clonotypes between healthy human individuals (TCRdb year 2020). Preparation of the library involved the immunoSEQ multiplex PCR assay. The clones in this table, taken by TCRdb from immuneACCESS, are in-frame only. Not every clone is retained; where verified, under half of the shortfall comes from an unresolved V gene, and the cause of the rest is unknown. Present in this sample are roughly 95,000 clones, roughly 45% of which were seen just once. Around 15% of the sample rests with the top ten. Sequences were obtained from PBMCs. These receptors came from a middle-aged woman in good health. Some clones in this sample may be carry-over from other donors' samples.

The rearrangement links TRBV20-1 to TRBJ2-7, with TRBD2 identical over 8 bases. CDR1 DFQATT and CDR2 SNEGSKA come from the germline V gene (reference sequence). CDR3 length equals 11 residues. The CDR3 nucleotides read TGCGGGATTAGCGGGACTGGCGAGCAGTACTTC. The encoded protein is CGISGTGEQYF.

The J gene is TRBJ2-7, the V gene TRBV6-6; 10 bases agree with TRBD1. The germline V gene encodes CDR1 MNHNY and CDR2 SVGAGI (reference sequence). The CDR3 is 14 residues long. V dropped 0 bases and J dropped 6; count of bases not matched to a gene: 2. CDR3 protein: CASSYSGDRGEQYF. CDR3 DNA: TGTGCCAGCAGTTACTCGGGGGACAGGGGCGAGCAGTACTTC.

This clone showed up just once. V usage is TRBV6-8 and J usage is TRBJ1-1; 8 bases are shared with TRBD1. The germline V gene encodes CDR1 MNHGY and CDR2 SAAAGT. The CDR3 totals 13 residues. V dropped 6 bases and J dropped 4; count of bases not matched to a gene: 4. The CDR3 here is CASSHTGGTEAFF. The CDR3, as DNA: TGTGCCAGCAGCCATACAGGGGGCACTGAAGCTTTCTTT.

This clone occurred many times. The chain uses TRBV7-8 and TRBJ1-2; D possibly corresponds to TRBD1 (5 bases). Germline V lookup: CDR1 SGHVS, CDR2 FQNEAQ. The CDR3 contains 14 residues. V lost 3 bases and J lost 6, with 14 bases in between. The CDR3 loop is CASSLSGAINGYTF. In nucleotides, the CDR3 is TGTGCCAGCAGCTTGTCCGGGGCTATCAATGGCTACACCTTC.

Comment on this clone: At one end, the junction sequence differs from germline, possibly due to a read error. The chain employs TRBV29-1 and TRBJ1-2; 8 positions agree with TRBD1. Germline V lookup: CDR1 SQVTM, CDR2 ANQGSEA. This CDR3 has 11 residues. This CDR3 is CSVEDGGQAFF. CDR3 bases: TGCAGCGTTGAAGATGGGGGACAGGCTTTCTTC.

This clone was detected ten times or more. The chain recombines TRBV7-9 with TRBJ1-2, with a weak D call TRBD1 (6 bases). This CDR3 is 15 amino acids long. Trimming removed 6 bases at V and 4 bases at J, with 18 bases between. In germline, CDR1 is SEHNR, CDR2 FQNEAQ (reference sequence). CDR3 amino acids: CASSLSGGETYGYTF. CDR3 coding DNA: TGTGCCAGCAGTTTGTCGGGGGGCGAAACCTATGGCTACACCTTC.